The 28 T cell receptor beta chains in this list originate from one sample, sequenced in a study of cytotoxic CD8 clonotypes in ibrutinib-treated CLL. Measured with immunoSEQ multiplex PCR; TCRdb has only the in-frame clones, and not every one. The data hold under 15,000 clones, with roughly 67% observed a single time. The input for sequencing was PBMCs, taken before ibrutinib treatment. The receptors were sampled from a human donor with chronic lymphocytic leukemia.

The chain uses TRBV7-8 and TRBJ2-1; 8 nucleotides agree with TRBD1. The CDR3 has 14 amino acids. J gave up 7 bases and V 5 bases, and 7 bases lay outside the gene matches. Germline V gene lookup returns CDR1 SGHVS and CDR2 FQNEAQ. The CDR3 region has the DNA TGTGCCAGCAGCGCCCGGACAGGGTATAATGAGCAGTTCTTC. This translates into CASSARTGYNEQFF.

The chain has TRBV19 and TRBJ2-3; tentatively, D is TRBD2 (6 bases). This CDR3 spans 16 amino acids. V lost 4 bases to trimming and J lost 4 bases, with 18 bases between them. Germline CDR1 is LNHDA and CDR2 is SQIVND (reference sequence). For the CDR3, the DNA is TGTGCCAGTAGTACGGGACTCACTCGGGGACCAGATACGCAGTATTTT. The encoded protein is CASSTGLTRGPDTQYF.

The chain carries TRBV13 and TRBJ1-1; D perhaps matches TRBD1 (5 bases). CDR3 length: 11 amino acids. Trimming cost V 1 base and J 10 bases, with 7 bases left between them. CDR1 is PRHDT, CDR2 FYEKMQ, per germline (reference sequence). CDR3 in DNA: TGTGCCAGCAGCTTAGCAGGGATAGCTTTCTTT. Translating it yields CASSLAGIAFF.

V gene TRBV14 combines with J gene TRBJ2-7, with a weak D call TRBD1 (6 bases). V dropped 2 bases and J dropped 4 bases, with 12 bases sitting between them. The CDR3 consists of 14 residues. CDR1 is SGHDN and CDR2 is FVKESK in the germline V gene. CDR3 residues: CASSQQGMSYEQYF. Written as DNA, the CDR3 is TGTGCCAGCAGCCAACAGGGGATGTCTTACGAGCAGTACTTC.

The rearrangement links TRBV5-1 to TRBJ2-6, with D hard to call. Trimming shortened V by 7 bases and J by 2 bases, and 4 bases separated the two germline ends. The CDR3 sequence is 12 residues long. Germline-derived CDR1 and CDR2 are SGHRS and YFSETQ. This CDR3 reads CASWTGANVLTF. As DNA, the CDR3 is TGCGCCAGCTGGACTGGGGCCAACGTCCTGACTTTC.

This clone is labeled as medium-sized. J is TRBJ1-1 and V is TRBV11-2; no firm D call. Germline V gene data show CDR1 as SGHAT and CDR2 as FQNNGV. Trimming removed 5 bases from V and 2 bases from J, with 15 bases in between. The CDR3 spans 15 residues. CDR3 amino acids: CASSRTRSDNTEAFF. CDR3 DNA: TGTGCCAGCAGCAGGACCCGAAGCGATAACACTGAAGCTTTCTTT. Based on the CDR3 plus reference TRBV11-2 and TRBJ1-1, the full variable domain is EAGVAQSPRYKIIEKRQSVAFWCNPISGHATLYWYQQILGQGPKLLIQFQNNGVVDDSQLPKDRFSAERLKGVDSTLKIQPAKLEDSAVYLCASSRTRSDNTEAFFGQGTRLTVV.

The chain carries TRBV7-9 and TRBJ1-1, with 9 bases matching TRBD1. The V gene's germline CDR1 is SEHNR and CDR2 FQNEAQ (reference sequence). Germline trimming cut 5 bases from V and 0 bases from J; bases unmatched to any gene: 4. The CDR3 sequence is 15 residues long. This CDR3 reads CASSPGQGLNTEAFF. CDR3 DNA: TGTGCCAGCAGCCCGGGACAGGGATTGAACACTGAAGCTTTCTTT.

V and J are TRBV19 and TRBJ1-5; D is possibly TRBD1 (6 bases). The CDR3 is 16 amino acids. V lost 1 base and J 1 base, leaving 11 bases between the germline ends. Germline lookup yields CDR1 LNHDA and CDR2 SQIVND (reference sequence). CDR3 nucleotides: TGTGCCAGTAGTATAGGGGGGGGGCTGAGCAATCAGCCCCAGCATTTT. This translates into CASSIGGGLSNQPQHF.

The chain is built from TRBV7-9 and TRBJ2-7; no definite D call. The CDR3 is made up of 13 amino acids. From germline, CDR1 is SEHNR and CDR2 FQNEAQ (reference sequence). Trimming shortened V by 4 bases and J by 0 bases, and 7 bases separated the two germline ends. The CDR3 loop is CASSSDASYEQYF. The CDR3 coding sequence is TGTGCCAGCAGCTCGGATGCCTCCTACGAGCAGTACTTC. The complete variable domain, with remaining parts taken from reference TRBV7-9 and TRBJ2-7, reads DTGVSQNPRHKITKRGQNVTFRCDPISEHNRLYWYRQTLGQGPEFLTYFQNEAQLEKSRLLSDRFSAERPKGSFSTLEIQRTEQGDSAMYLCASSSDASYEQYFGPGTRLTVT.

The gene calls are TRBV27 and TRBJ2-2; D unresolved. Trimming left V 3 bases short and J 4 bases short, with 6 bases between. The CDR3 runs 13 residues. The germline gives CDR1 MNHEY, CDR2 SMNVEV (reference sequence). In DNA form, the CDR3 reads TGTGCCAGCAGTTTGGAATTCACCGGGGAGCTGTTTTTT. Protein product: CASSLEFTGELFF.

This chain links TRBV7-6 with TRBJ2-6; 9 nucleotides match TRBD1. Germline V gives CDR1 SGHVS, CDR2 FNYEAQ. V shed 1 base and J 1 base; nucleotides not matched to a gene: 5. This CDR3 comprises 18 residues. CDR3 sequence: CASSLETGGASGANVLTF. The CDR3 DNA reads as TGTGCCAGCAGCTTAGAAACAGGGGGCGCGTCTGGGGCCAACGTCCTGACTTTC.

The chain uses TRBV4-1 and TRBJ2-1, with TRBD2 matching over 8 bases. The CDR3 has 17 residues. Trimming removed 4 bases from V and 0 bases from J; junction bases left unmatched: 8. Germline CDR1 and CDR2: MGHRA and YSYEKL. The CDR3 region is CASSPQGRGGSYNEQFF. The CDR3, as DNA: TGCGCCAGCAGCCCTCAGGGACGGGGGGGCTCCTACAATGAGCAGTTCTTC.

This chain uses TRBV7-9 with TRBJ2-7; perhaps TRBD2 as D (6 bases). Looked up from germline, CDR1 is SEHNR and CDR2 is FQNEAQ (reference sequence). This CDR3 has 15 residues. V lost 5 bases and J 3 bases, leaving 17 bases between the germline ends. Written as DNA, the CDR3 is TGTGCCAGCAGCCATCGGGACTGGGCTCTCTACGAGCAGTACTTC. Translating gives CASSHRDWALYEQYF. The variable domain in full, with the rest retrieved from reference TRBV7-9 and TRBJ2-7, is DTGVSQNPRHKITKRGQNVTFRCDPISEHNRLYWYRQTLGQGPEFLTYFQNEAQLEKSRLLSDRFSAERPKGSFSTLEIQRTEQGDSAMYLCASSHRDWALYEQYFGPGTRLTVT.

This chain links TRBV25-1 with TRBJ2-7; unclear D gene. V gave up 2 bases and J gave up 3 bases, with 5 bases separating them. The germline V gene has CDR1 MGHDK and CDR2 SYGVNS. The CDR3 sequence is 12 residues long. CDR3 DNA: TGTGCCAGCAGTGAAACATTCTACGAGCAGTACTTC. Translating it yields CASSETFYEQYF.

Relative to its sample, this clone is medium-sized (0.01 to 0.1%). This chain connects TRBV6-1 to TRBJ2-7; unclear D gene. Germline V gene data show CDR1 as MNHNS and CDR2 as SASEGT. The CDR3 is 12 residues long. V lost 2 bases to trimming and J lost 2 bases, with 4 bases between them. CDR3: CASSEPTYEQYF. CDR3 in DNA: TGTGCCAGCAGTGAACCGACCTACGAGCAGTACTTC.

The genes are TRBV5-1 and TRBJ2-7, with 9 bases aligning to TRBD1. CDR1 is SGHRS, CDR2 YFSETQ, per germline. Trimming removed 4 bases from V and 3 bases from J; junction bases left unmatched: 5. The CDR3 consists of 14 residues. In DNA form, the CDR3 reads TGCGCCAGCAGCACGGGACAGGGAATCTACGAGCAGTACTTC. It codes for CASSTGQGIYEQYF.

The chain combines TRBV7-9 with TRBJ1-4; D is unresolved. V lost 6 bases, J lost 6 bases, and 17 bases lay in between. From germline, CDR1 is SEHNR and CDR2 FQNEAQ (reference sequence). This CDR3 has 15 amino acids. CDR3 sequence: CASRRIGREDEKLFF. The CDR3 DNA follows: TGTGCCAGCAGAAGGATAGGGCGGGAGGATGAAAAACTGTTTTTT.

This chain links TRBV4-1 with TRBJ2-2; tentative D call: TRBD1 (5 bases). This CDR3 has 14 residues. The V gene lost 4 bases and the J gene lost 4 bases, with 10 bases spanning the gap. Germline CDR1 reads MGHRA; CDR2 reads YSYEKL. CDR3 region: CASSPLRGTGELFF. CDR3 bases: TGCGCCAGCAGCCCGTTAAGGGGCACCGGGGAGCTGTTTTTT.

The chain couples TRBV7-6 to TRBJ1-3; D might be TRBD1 (5 bases). The CDR3 sequence is 15 residues long. Germline values: CDR1 SGHVS, CDR2 FNYEAQ. V was shortened by 5 bases and J by 0 bases, with 11 bases between the two germline ends. This chain's CDR3 is CASSTDSLSGNTIYF. The CDR3 DNA reads TGTGCCAGCAGCACCGACAGCCTCTCTGGAAACACCATATATTTT.

J is TRBJ1-6 and V is TRBV7-6; no firm D call. The CDR3 extends over 12 amino acids. Germline-derived CDR1 and CDR2 are SGHVS and FNYEAQ. Trimming took 4 bases from V and 9 from J, leaving 7 bases between them. CDR3 sequence: CASSSAASPLHF. The CDR3 bases are TGTGCCAGCAGCTCGGCCGCTTCACCCCTCCACTTT.

On this clone itself: A read error may produce the germline difference seen at one junction end. The chain has TRBV7-7 and TRBJ2-7; 7 bases are a match to TRBD2. The CDR3 has 13 residues. Germline loops: CDR1 SSHAT, CDR2 FNYEAQ (reference sequence). CDR3 coding DNA: TGTGCTAGCAGCTTAGGGACTACCTACGAGCAGTACTTC. Protein sequence: CASSLGTTYEQYF.

This clone occurred a few times. The chain carries TRBV2 and TRBJ1-5; D uncertain. The ends were cut back, 4 bases at V and 1 base at J, with 11 bases in the middle. Per the germline V gene, CDR1 is SNHLY and CDR2 is FYNNEI. The CDR3 is made up of 15 amino acids. CDR3 region: CASSGIRTSNQPQHF. CDR3 nucleotide sequence: TGTGCCAGCAGTGGGATCAGGACGAGCAATCAGCCCCAGCATTTT.

The sample holds a few counts of this clone. This chain uses TRBV5-6 with TRBJ1-5, with D perhaps matching TRBD1 (5 bases). The germline gives CDR1 SGHDT, CDR2 YYEEEE. This CDR3 is built from 14 residues. V gave up 3 bases and J gave up 1 base, with 8 bases separating them. This chain's CDR3 is CASSWGDSNQPQHF. CDR3 sequence (DNA): TGTGCCAGCAGCTGGGGGGACAGCAATCAGCCCCAGCATTTT.

This clone has more than one count but fewer than ten. J is TRBJ1-2 and V is TRBV25-1; D is possibly TRBD1 (6 bases). The V end was cut by 8 bases, the J end by 2 bases, with 18 bases between. This CDR3 spans 15 amino acids. Germline values: CDR1 MGHDK, CDR2 SYGVNS. CDR3 residues: CASRGGGRQNYGYTF. The DNA for the CDR3 is TGTGCCAGCCGTGGGGGGGGCAGGCAAAACTATGGCTACACCTTC.

This sequence joins TRBV11-2 and TRBJ2-1, with 7 bases identical to TRBD1. The CDR3 covers 17 residues. CDR1 SGHAT and CDR2 FQNNGV come from the germline V gene. The ends lost 5 bases at V and 9 bases at J; junction bases unmatched: 19. CDR3 in amino acids: CASSPSSGRQGFAEQFF. The CDR3 DNA reads as TGTGCCAGCAGCCCTTCTAGTGGGCGACAGGGTTTCGCTGAGCAGTTCTTC.

There are a few counts of this clone. The chain links TRBV19 to TRBJ2-2, with no clear D. This CDR3 comprises 15 residues. Trimming took off 6 bases at V and 2 bases at J, with 13 bases between the two ends. Per germline, CDR1 LNHDA and CDR2 SQIVND (reference sequence). As DNA, the CDR3 is TGTGCCAGTAGCGCTAATTGGGCAAACACCGGGGAGCTGTTTTTT. Protein product: CASSANWANTGELFF. The full variable domain, its missing parts supplied by reference TRBV19 and TRBJ2-2, is DGGITQSPKYLFRKEGQNVTLSCEQNLNHDAMYWYRQDPGQGLRLIYYSQIVNDFQKGDIAEGYSVSREKKESFPLTVTSAQKNPTAFYLCASSANWANTGELFFGEGSRLTVL.

This clone was found a few times. The V call is TRBV19, the J call TRBJ2-5, with D hard to call. Germline lookup yields CDR1 LNHDA and CDR2 SQIVND (reference sequence). This CDR3 spans 13 amino acids. V was pared by 1 base and J by 4 bases, with 7 bases between. This chain's CDR3 is CASSIGRRETQYF. The DNA for the CDR3 is TGTGCCAGTAGTATAGGTCGAAGAGAGACCCAGTACTTC.

On this clone: Compared with germline, one end of the junction differs, possibly owing to a read error. The chain recombines TRBV19 with TRBJ1-2; unclear D gene. The CDR3 extends over 14 amino acids. The germline V gene encodes CDR1 LNHDA and CDR2 SQIVND (reference sequence). DNA for the CDR3: TGTGCCAGTAGTGGCCTACAGAGTTCCTATAGCTACACCTTC. It yields the protein CASSGLQSSYSYTF. The full variable domain, in which reference TRBV19 and TRBJ1-2 provide the parts outside the CDR3, is DGGITQSPKYLFRKEGQNVTLSCEQNLNHDAMYWYRQDPGQGLRLIYYSQIVNDFQKGDIAEGYSVSREKKESFPLTVTSAQKNPTAFYLCASSGLQSSYSYTFGSGTRLTVV.